A single sample gave rise to the 5 T cell receptor beta chains below, sequenced in a study of cytomegalovirus exposure and HLA in healthy donors. Primers for the PCR totalled 60 Vbeta and 13 Jbeta. Produced via immunoSEQ multiplex PCR; TCRdb's table is partial and in-frame only. The profile shows some 190,000 clones, around 80% of them singletons. The sequenced material came from PBMCs. The receptors come from a girl between 10 and 17 years old in good health and CMV-seropositive.

This clone was seen once. The chain recombines TRBV5-1 with TRBJ2-2; a weak D match, TRBD1 (6 bases). The germline V and J ends were trimmed by 2 bases and 1 base, with 12 bases remaining between them. Germline V CDR1 and CDR2: SGHRS, YFSETQ. This CDR3 spans 16 amino acids. Here the CDR3 reads CASSFTGTKNTGELFF. CDR3 nucleotide sequence: TGCGCCAGCAGCTTTACCGGGACAAAGAACACCGGGGAGCTGTTTTTT.

The J gene is TRBJ1-4, the V gene TRBV28; weak D call: TRBD1 (5 bases). The CDR3 covers 17 residues. Trimming shortened V by 3 bases and J by 10 bases, and 24 bases separated the two germline ends. Germline CDR1 MDHEN, CDR2 SYDVKM. CDR3 sequence: CASSFYGSGDPIGKLFF. The CDR3 DNA follows: TGTGCCAGCAGTTTTTACGGGAGCGGGGACCCTATAGGAAAACTGTTTTTT.

The chain has TRBV29-1 and TRBJ2-1; 10 bases agree with TRBD2. This CDR3 has 16 residues. CDR1 is SQVTM, CDR2 ANQGSEA, per germline. V dropped 8 bases and J dropped 1; count of bases not matched to a gene: 11. In DNA, the CDR3 is TGCAGCACTCGGGCTAGCGGGAGCCTTTCCTACAATGAGCAGTTCTTC. This translates into CSTRASGSLSYNEQFF.

V and J are TRBV18 and TRBJ2-7; D possibly corresponds to TRBD1 (5 bases). This CDR3 is built from 14 residues. Trimming cost V 3 bases and J 3 bases, with 12 bases left between them. Germline values: CDR1 KGHSH, CDR2 LQKENI. CDR3 coding DNA: TGTGCCAGCTCACCGGTTGGGCAGGGCTACGAGCAGTACTTC. It specifies CASSPVGQGYEQYF.

The CDR3 DNA is TGTGCCAGCAGCTTGGCCAAGTGGACAGGGAGGGATCGAAATCAGCCCCAGCATTTT. As protein: CASSLAKWTGRDRNQPQHF. The chain is built from TRBV5-6 and TRBJ1-5; 8 bases match TRBD1. Per germline, CDR1 SGHDT and CDR2 YYEEEE. The V segment lost 0 bases and the J segment 4 bases; nucleotides outside the gene matches: 15. The CDR3 spans 19 residues.